This T cell receptor (beta chain) originates from a study of blood T cell repertoires in COVID-19. Study information: The samples span acute and convalescent COVID-19 from the United States, Italy and Spain.

Only in-frame clones appear in the TCRdb table, and some are missing; sequencing was by immunoSEQ multiplex PCR. The sample lists 100,000 or so clones; 88% were seen once. Germline CDR1 is MDHEN and CDR2 is SYDVKM. V gave up 3 bases and J gave up 6 bases; unmatched junction bases: 12. The CDR3 has 17 residues. This clone was picked up a small number of times. The gene calls are TRBV28 and TRBJ1-5; 9 positions agree with TRBD1. The sample was peripheral blood. The sequence derives from a man aged 60 to 75 with acute or convalescent COVID-19. Written as DNA, the CDR3 is TGTGCCAGCAGTTTGGTCCCGACGGGACAGGGCGCTCAGCCCCAGCATTTT. Translating gives CASSLVPTGQGAQPQHF.